These 3 T cell receptor beta chains share one sample of origin, sequenced in a study of T cell responses to AZD1222 COVID-19 vaccine. Using immunoSEQ multiplex PCR, the repertoire was profiled, and TCRdb retains in-frame clones only, with some absent. The table has 150,000 or so clones, about nine tenths seen once. The material sequenced was peripheral blood, taken 28 days after the second AZD1222 dose. The source is an adult who received the AZD1222 COVID-19 vaccine.

This sequence joins TRBV19 and TRBJ2-4, with 7 bases identical to TRBD1. V trimming: 5 bases; J trimming: 0 bases; junction bases outside the gene matches: 7. The CDR3 has 16 amino acids. In germline, CDR1 is LNHDA, CDR2 SQIVND (reference sequence). In nucleotides, the CDR3 is TGTGCCAGTAGTTCGGACAGGAGGCTAGCCAAAAACATTCAGTACTTC. This codes for CASSSDRRLAKNIQYF.

The V call is TRBV2, the J call TRBJ1-2; D is unresolved. This CDR3 contains 15 residues. V dropped 9 bases and J dropped 1 base, with 18 bases sitting between them. Germline CDR1 SNHLY, CDR2 FYNNEI. In DNA form, the CDR3 reads TGTGCCAGTCGAGCCGAAGGATCCGTTAACTATGGCTACACCTTC. Its translation: CASRAEGSVNYGYTF.

V and J are TRBV30 and TRBJ2-3, with D uncertain. The CDR3 is 11 amino acids. Germline V CDR1 and CDR2: GTSNPN, SVGIG (reference sequence). V was shortened by 0 bases and J by 8 bases, with 6 bases between the two germline ends. The CDR3 is CAWSVASTQYF. The CDR3 bases are TGTGCCTGGAGTGTGGCTAGTACGCAGTATTTT.